Presented here are 10 T cell receptor beta chains from one specimen sequenced in a study of blood T cell repertoires in COVID-19. The table came from immunoSEQ multiplex PCR; TCRdb's copy has only in-frame clones and leaves some out. Among roughly 150,000 clones listed, roughly 84% were seen once. Sequencing input: peripheral blood. All receptors come from a woman between 45 and 60 years old with acute or convalescent COVID-19.

The CDR3 loop is CASSLGSRVSNTEAFF. CDR3 sequence (DNA): TGTGCCAGCAGTTTGGGCAGCAGGGTGTCGAACACTGAAGCTTTCTTT. The V and J genes are TRBV28 and TRBJ1-1; the D gene is possibly TRBD1 (5 bases). Germline V CDR1 and CDR2: MDHEN, SYDVKM. Trimming cost V 3 bases and J 1 base, with 15 bases left between them. The CDR3 runs to 16 residues.

This chain links TRBV5-1 with TRBJ2-2; D unresolved. V was pared by 1 base and J by 4 bases, with 8 bases between. Per germline, CDR1 SGHRS and CDR2 YFSETQ. This CDR3 contains 14 residues. Here the CDR3 reads CASSLPEITGELFF. The CDR3 nucleotides read TGCGCCAGCAGCTTGCCGGAGATCACCGGGGAGCTGTTTTTT.

The chain carries TRBV7-2 and TRBJ2-2; 13 bases align to TRBD2. Trimming cost V 2 bases and J 5 bases; bases outside gene matches: 8. Germline CDR1 is SGHTA and CDR2 is FQGNSA. The CDR3 extends over 18 amino acids. CDR3 nucleotide sequence: TGTGCCAGCAGCTTAACCGGACTAGCGGGAGTGGAGACCGGGGAGCTGTTTTTT. This translates into CASSLTGLAGVETGELFF.

The chain carries TRBV5-4 and TRBJ2-7; 9 bases align to TRBD1. Germline CDR1 is SGHNT and CDR2 is YYREEE (reference sequence). V lost 4 bases, J lost 4 bases, and 12 bases stayed unmatched. This CDR3 is built from 16 residues. In DNA, the CDR3 is TGTGCCAGCAGCCCCGGGAGACAGGGGGTCTTATACGAGCAGTACTTC. Its translation is CASSPGRQGVLYEQYF.

The rearrangement joins TRBV28 to TRBJ2-7; TRBD1 agrees at 8 bases. Germline trimming cut 7 bases from V and 2 bases from J; bases unmatched to any gene: 13. The germline V gene encodes CDR1 MDHEN and CDR2 SYDVKM. The CDR3 is 16 residues long. This CDR3 reads CASTHSPLQGAYEQYF. CDR3 DNA: TGTGCCAGCACCCATTCCCCCCTACAGGGGGCCTACGAGCAGTACTTC.

The chain couples TRBV6-6 to TRBJ1-1; a weak D match, TRBD1 (5 bases). The V end lost 6 bases, the J end lost 0 bases, and 11 bases lay between the germline ends. Germline CDR1 reads MNHNY; CDR2 reads SVGAGI (reference sequence). This CDR3 spans 14 amino acids. CDR3 DNA sequence: TGTGCCAGCAGAACTGGGGGGATGAACACTGAAGCTTTCTTT. Translated: CASRTGGMNTEAFF.

The genes are TRBV10-1 and TRBJ1-5; TRBD1 might be the D (5 bases). CDR3 length equals 12 residues. V shed 10 bases and J shed 2 bases, with 9 bases lying between them. Germline CDR1 is WNHNN and CDR2 is SYGVQD (reference sequence). CDR3 coding DNA: TGCGCCATCTCCAGGGGCAATCAGCCCCAGCATTTT. Residues: CAISRGNQPQHF.

This chain links TRBV2 with TRBJ2-2, with D maybe TRBD2 (7 bases). The CDR3 is 14 residues long. Per germline, CDR1 SNHLY and CDR2 FYNNEI. V lost 7 bases and J lost 6, with 15 bases in between. CDR3 sequence: CASNVGGLSGELFF. The CDR3 DNA follows: TGTGCCAGCAACGTCGGGGGGCTTTCCGGGGAGCTGTTTTTT.

This clone showed up just once. The V gene is TRBV20-1, the J gene TRBJ2-4; possibly TRBD2 for D (6 bases). Germline-derived CDR1 and CDR2 are DFQATT and SNEGSKA (reference sequence). The CDR3 is 15 residues long. Trimming took off 3 bases at V and 0 bases at J, with 12 bases between the two ends. As DNA, the CDR3 is TGCAGTGCTAGTGGGACTCACTTAGCCAAAAACATTCAGTACTTC. This translates into CSASGTHLAKNIQYF.

The chain recombines TRBV7-6 with TRBJ2-2; 9 bases are shared with TRBD1. CDR3 size: 18 residues. The ends lost 2 bases at V and 3 bases at J; junction bases unmatched: 10. Germline V gives CDR1 SGHVS, CDR2 FNYEAQ. The CDR3 loop is CASSLSSGDRVYTGELFF. In DNA, the CDR3 is TGTGCCAGCAGCTTATCCTCTGGGGACAGGGTTTACACCGGGGAGCTGTTTTTT.